This T cell receptor beta chain was profiled in a study of blood T cell repertoires in COVID-19. Study overall: From the United States, Italy and Spain came samples of acute and convalescent COVID-19. Nucleic acid was either cDNA or gDNA, and it came from T cells, B-cell-depleted T cells, or PBMCs.

Authors' analysis steps: Amplifying reference gene primers gave estimates of nucleated cell counts. Only in-frame clones appear in the TCRdb table, and some are missing; sequencing was by immunoSEQ multiplex PCR. Clone size and V and J calls were adopted from that table, with D and trimming inferred from the DNA. The sample has some 220,000 clones, around 81% seen once. The V end lost 5 bases, the J end lost 1 base, and 9 bases lay between the germline ends. Germline loops: CDR1 SNHLY, CDR2 FYNNEI. The CDR3 loop spans 15 amino acids. This TCR was sampled from a woman between 65 and 79 years old with acute or convalescent COVID-19. Material: peripheral blood. The rearrangement joins TRBV2 to TRBJ2-6; D is possibly TRBD1 (6 bases). CDR3 residues: CASSRQVSGANVLTF. Written as DNA, the CDR3 is TGTGCCAGCAGTCGACAGGTTTCTGGGGCCAACGTCCTGACTTTC.